The source of this T cell receptor beta chain is a study of cytomegalovirus exposure and HLA in healthy donors (dated by TCRdb to the late 2010s). Context from the whole study: The roughly 670 repertoires of the first cohort and the 95 to 150 validation repertoires were produced on the same platform, according to a later analysis. The study was designed to test whether signatures of past pathogen exposure could be identified by cataloging public T cell receptors. Besides the first cohort of 550 to 750 subjects, a separate validation cohort made up of over a hundred different subjects was used. The study combined high-throughput TCR immunosequencing, statistical association of individual TCRs with disease status, and machine learning to predict cytomegalovirus infection status. What the authors observed across the whole study: In a later analysis, TCRs clustered in the first cohort were found to also tend to co-occur in the roughly 120 validation repertoires, with 90% to 95% of cluster scores above 0. A few of the identified cytomegalovirus-associated TCR beta chains were confirmed in vitro to be specific for cytomegalovirus antigens. The authors suggested that the approach could potentially be generalized to other disease states and immunological phenotypes. The study listed 150 to 200 TCR beta chains as associated with cytomegalovirus. In both the original and validation cohorts, the classifier was reported to diagnose cytomegalovirus status with high specificity and sensitivity. While some public TCRs were present in many individuals, most TCR sequences turned up only very rarely across donors. All 120 or so repertoires were used to score co-occurrence in the validation cohort in a later analysis, because that analysis had no HLA typing for the cohort.

The method behind the library was the immunoSEQ multiplex PCR assay. The authors' pipeline ran thus. A statistical classification framework was built for diagnosing cytomegalovirus status from the catalog of TCR beta chain sequences. Here the immuneACCESS table is served through TCRdb, limited to in-frame sequences with V and J called. Missing clones are a known gap in these copies; in checked studies unresolved V genes cover under half, and the rest lacks a known reason. V and J calls and clone size follow that table, whereas D and trimming were derived from the DNA. The sample yields approximately 140,000 clones; approximately 85% were counted once. The ten largest account for almost 1.5% of the sample. The germline V gene yields SNHLY for CDR1 and FYNNEI for CDR2. The CDR3, from cysteine to phenylalanine, totals 13 residues. Only CDR3 DNA remains: 39 bases, in frame from the first base. At the junction V is shortened by 7 bases and J by 3 bases, with 12 bases in between.

The donors belonged to the validation cohort of about 130 subjects, which was separate from the roughly 670-subject first cohort. With regard to this clone: The target of this receptor is not known. No base-level quality is on record; no much larger clone is a single base apart.

Sequencing was carried out using PBMCs. The V and J genes are TRBV2 and TRBJ1-2; TRBD1 is possibly the D segment (5 matching bases). The sequence came from a young woman in good health and CMV-seronegative. The nucleotides are TGTGCCAGCACTGTACAGGTCGACTATGGCTACACCTTC. Its protein product is CASTVQVDYGYTF. This CDR3, with the reference TRBV2 and TRBJ1-2 proteins standing in past its ends, gives the full variable domain EPEVTQTPSHQVTQMGQEVILRCVPISNHLYFYWYRQILGQKVEFLVSFYNNEISEKSEIFDDQFSVERPDGSNFTLKIRSTKLEDSAMYFCASTVQVDYGYTFGSGTRLTVV.